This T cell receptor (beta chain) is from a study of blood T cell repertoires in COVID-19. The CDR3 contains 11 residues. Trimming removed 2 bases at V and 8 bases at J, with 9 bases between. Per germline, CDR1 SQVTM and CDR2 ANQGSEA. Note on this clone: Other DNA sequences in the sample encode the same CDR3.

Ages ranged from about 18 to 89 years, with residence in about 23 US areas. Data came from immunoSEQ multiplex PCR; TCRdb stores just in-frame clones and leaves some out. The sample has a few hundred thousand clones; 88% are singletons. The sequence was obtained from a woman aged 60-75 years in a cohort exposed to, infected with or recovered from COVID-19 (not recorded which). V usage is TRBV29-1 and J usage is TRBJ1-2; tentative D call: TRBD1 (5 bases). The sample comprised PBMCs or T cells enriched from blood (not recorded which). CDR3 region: CSVEQGYGYTF. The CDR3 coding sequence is TGCAGCGTTGAACAGGGTTACGGCTACACCTTC.